These 8 T cell receptor beta chains were sequenced from one sample in a study of shared clonotypes between healthy human individuals. Produced via immunoSEQ multiplex PCR; TCRdb's table is partial and in-frame only. The repertoire consists of hundreds of thousands of clones, with about 90% occurring once and the leading ten covering approximately 25%. The naive CD8 fraction comprised CD45RO-negative cells positively selected for CCR7 and excluded terminally differentiated effector memory CD45RA+ cells. The specimen was naive CD8+ T cells sorted from blood. Receptors originate from a man aged 25-45 years in good health.

The chain links TRBV11-2 to TRBJ2-7; 7 bases are a match to TRBD1. The V gene end was trimmed by 3 bases and the J gene end by 7 bases; junction bases not matched to a gene: 12. This CDR3 comprises 15 residues. In germline, CDR1 is SGHAT, CDR2 FQNNGV. CDR3 nucleotides: TGTGCCAGCAGCTTTACAGGGGCCCCTCCGGTGGAGCAGTACTTC. Its translation: CASSFTGAPPVEQYF.

The V and J genes are TRBV7-2 and TRBJ2-5, with 7 positions matching TRBD1. V lost 1 base and J lost 2; bases outside the gene matches: 10. Germline assignment: CDR1 SGHTA and CDR2 FQGNSA. There are 17 residues in the CDR3. CDR3 region: CASSLGMNRGHQETQYF. The CDR3 bases are TGTGCCAGCAGCTTAGGAATGAACAGGGGTCATCAAGAGACCCAGTACTTC.

This sequence joins TRBV9 and TRBJ2-3; no clear D. From germline, CDR1 is SGDLS and CDR2 YYNGEE. With 0 bases removed from V and 0 bases from J, the gap between germline ends came to 11 bases. The CDR3 covers 16 residues. CDR3 in amino acids: CASSVEKGPSTDTQYF. The CDR3 coding sequence is TGTGCCAGCAGCGTAGAGAAAGGGCCAAGCACAGATACGCAGTATTTT. Variable domain in full (rest from reference TRBV9 and TRBJ2-3): DSGVTQTPKHLITATGQRVTLRCSPRSGDLSVYWYQQSLDQGLQFLIQYYNGEERAKGNILERFSAQQFPDLHSELNLSSLELGDSALYFCASSVEKGPSTDTQYFGPGTRLTVL.

This chain's CDR3 is CATGRDRVSEQYF. CDR3 DNA: TGTGCCACCGGGCGGGACAGGGTTTCCGAGCAGTACTTC. The V gene is TRBV15, the J gene TRBJ2-7; 9 positions match TRBD1. This CDR3 region has 13 residues. Germline-derived CDR1 and CDR2 are LNHNV and YYDKDF (reference sequence). The J segment lost 6 bases and the V segment lost 8 bases, leaving 8 bases of the junction unmatched. The variable domain in full, completed from reference TRBV15 and TRBJ2-7, reads DAMVIQNPRYQVTQFGKPVTLSCSQTLNHNVMYWYQQKSSQAPKLLFHYYDKDFNNEADTPDNFQSRRPNTSFCFLDIRSPGLGDTAMYLCATGRDRVSEQYFGPGTRLTVT.

The chain carries TRBV27 and TRBJ2-2; TRBD2 is a possible D gene (5 bases). V was trimmed by 3 bases and J by 0 bases, leaving 5 bases between them. Germline V CDR1 and CDR2: MNHEY, SMNVEV (reference sequence). CDR3 length: 14 amino acids. CDR3 nucleotides: TGTGCCAGCAGTTTCGGGGCGAACACCGGGGAGCTGTTTTTT. Translated, it gives CASSFGANTGELFF.

The CDR3 reads CASSLWMNTEAFF. The CDR3 DNA is TGTGCCAGCAGCTTGTGGATGAACACTGAAGCTTTCTTT. The chain employs TRBV5-4 and TRBJ1-1; D not resolved. The CDR3 spans 13 residues. Per germline, CDR1 SGHNT and CDR2 YYREEE (reference sequence). Trimming removed 1 base at V and 0 bases at J, with 4 bases between.

A note on this clone: Compared with germline, one end of the junction differs, possibly owing to a read error. In DNA, the CDR3 is TGTGCCAGCACCTTAAGAGGGATTGCAACTAATGAAAAACTGTTTTTT. Amino acids: CASTLRGIATNEKLFF. The rearrangement uses TRBV7-9 and TRBJ1-4; D is unclear. This CDR3 region has 16 residues. Germline V gene data show CDR1 as SEHNR and CDR2 as FQNEAQ (reference sequence). Full variable domain (outside the CDR3, taken from reference TRBV7-9 and TRBJ1-4): DTGVSQNPRHKITKRGQNVTFRCDPISEHNRLYWYRQTLGQGPEFLTYFQNEAQLEKSRLLSDRFSAERPKGSFSTLEIQRTEQGDSAMYLCASTLRGIATNEKLFFGSGTQLSVL.

The chain uses TRBV9 and TRBJ2-5; maybe TRBD2 (6 bases). Germline V gives CDR1 SGDLS, CDR2 YYNGEE. This CDR3 contains 14 residues. Trimming removed 3 bases at V and 2 bases at J, with 11 bases between. CDR3: CASSDSSVQETQYF. The CDR3 DNA follows: TGTGCCAGCAGCGACTCTAGCGTGCAAGAGACCCAGTACTTC.